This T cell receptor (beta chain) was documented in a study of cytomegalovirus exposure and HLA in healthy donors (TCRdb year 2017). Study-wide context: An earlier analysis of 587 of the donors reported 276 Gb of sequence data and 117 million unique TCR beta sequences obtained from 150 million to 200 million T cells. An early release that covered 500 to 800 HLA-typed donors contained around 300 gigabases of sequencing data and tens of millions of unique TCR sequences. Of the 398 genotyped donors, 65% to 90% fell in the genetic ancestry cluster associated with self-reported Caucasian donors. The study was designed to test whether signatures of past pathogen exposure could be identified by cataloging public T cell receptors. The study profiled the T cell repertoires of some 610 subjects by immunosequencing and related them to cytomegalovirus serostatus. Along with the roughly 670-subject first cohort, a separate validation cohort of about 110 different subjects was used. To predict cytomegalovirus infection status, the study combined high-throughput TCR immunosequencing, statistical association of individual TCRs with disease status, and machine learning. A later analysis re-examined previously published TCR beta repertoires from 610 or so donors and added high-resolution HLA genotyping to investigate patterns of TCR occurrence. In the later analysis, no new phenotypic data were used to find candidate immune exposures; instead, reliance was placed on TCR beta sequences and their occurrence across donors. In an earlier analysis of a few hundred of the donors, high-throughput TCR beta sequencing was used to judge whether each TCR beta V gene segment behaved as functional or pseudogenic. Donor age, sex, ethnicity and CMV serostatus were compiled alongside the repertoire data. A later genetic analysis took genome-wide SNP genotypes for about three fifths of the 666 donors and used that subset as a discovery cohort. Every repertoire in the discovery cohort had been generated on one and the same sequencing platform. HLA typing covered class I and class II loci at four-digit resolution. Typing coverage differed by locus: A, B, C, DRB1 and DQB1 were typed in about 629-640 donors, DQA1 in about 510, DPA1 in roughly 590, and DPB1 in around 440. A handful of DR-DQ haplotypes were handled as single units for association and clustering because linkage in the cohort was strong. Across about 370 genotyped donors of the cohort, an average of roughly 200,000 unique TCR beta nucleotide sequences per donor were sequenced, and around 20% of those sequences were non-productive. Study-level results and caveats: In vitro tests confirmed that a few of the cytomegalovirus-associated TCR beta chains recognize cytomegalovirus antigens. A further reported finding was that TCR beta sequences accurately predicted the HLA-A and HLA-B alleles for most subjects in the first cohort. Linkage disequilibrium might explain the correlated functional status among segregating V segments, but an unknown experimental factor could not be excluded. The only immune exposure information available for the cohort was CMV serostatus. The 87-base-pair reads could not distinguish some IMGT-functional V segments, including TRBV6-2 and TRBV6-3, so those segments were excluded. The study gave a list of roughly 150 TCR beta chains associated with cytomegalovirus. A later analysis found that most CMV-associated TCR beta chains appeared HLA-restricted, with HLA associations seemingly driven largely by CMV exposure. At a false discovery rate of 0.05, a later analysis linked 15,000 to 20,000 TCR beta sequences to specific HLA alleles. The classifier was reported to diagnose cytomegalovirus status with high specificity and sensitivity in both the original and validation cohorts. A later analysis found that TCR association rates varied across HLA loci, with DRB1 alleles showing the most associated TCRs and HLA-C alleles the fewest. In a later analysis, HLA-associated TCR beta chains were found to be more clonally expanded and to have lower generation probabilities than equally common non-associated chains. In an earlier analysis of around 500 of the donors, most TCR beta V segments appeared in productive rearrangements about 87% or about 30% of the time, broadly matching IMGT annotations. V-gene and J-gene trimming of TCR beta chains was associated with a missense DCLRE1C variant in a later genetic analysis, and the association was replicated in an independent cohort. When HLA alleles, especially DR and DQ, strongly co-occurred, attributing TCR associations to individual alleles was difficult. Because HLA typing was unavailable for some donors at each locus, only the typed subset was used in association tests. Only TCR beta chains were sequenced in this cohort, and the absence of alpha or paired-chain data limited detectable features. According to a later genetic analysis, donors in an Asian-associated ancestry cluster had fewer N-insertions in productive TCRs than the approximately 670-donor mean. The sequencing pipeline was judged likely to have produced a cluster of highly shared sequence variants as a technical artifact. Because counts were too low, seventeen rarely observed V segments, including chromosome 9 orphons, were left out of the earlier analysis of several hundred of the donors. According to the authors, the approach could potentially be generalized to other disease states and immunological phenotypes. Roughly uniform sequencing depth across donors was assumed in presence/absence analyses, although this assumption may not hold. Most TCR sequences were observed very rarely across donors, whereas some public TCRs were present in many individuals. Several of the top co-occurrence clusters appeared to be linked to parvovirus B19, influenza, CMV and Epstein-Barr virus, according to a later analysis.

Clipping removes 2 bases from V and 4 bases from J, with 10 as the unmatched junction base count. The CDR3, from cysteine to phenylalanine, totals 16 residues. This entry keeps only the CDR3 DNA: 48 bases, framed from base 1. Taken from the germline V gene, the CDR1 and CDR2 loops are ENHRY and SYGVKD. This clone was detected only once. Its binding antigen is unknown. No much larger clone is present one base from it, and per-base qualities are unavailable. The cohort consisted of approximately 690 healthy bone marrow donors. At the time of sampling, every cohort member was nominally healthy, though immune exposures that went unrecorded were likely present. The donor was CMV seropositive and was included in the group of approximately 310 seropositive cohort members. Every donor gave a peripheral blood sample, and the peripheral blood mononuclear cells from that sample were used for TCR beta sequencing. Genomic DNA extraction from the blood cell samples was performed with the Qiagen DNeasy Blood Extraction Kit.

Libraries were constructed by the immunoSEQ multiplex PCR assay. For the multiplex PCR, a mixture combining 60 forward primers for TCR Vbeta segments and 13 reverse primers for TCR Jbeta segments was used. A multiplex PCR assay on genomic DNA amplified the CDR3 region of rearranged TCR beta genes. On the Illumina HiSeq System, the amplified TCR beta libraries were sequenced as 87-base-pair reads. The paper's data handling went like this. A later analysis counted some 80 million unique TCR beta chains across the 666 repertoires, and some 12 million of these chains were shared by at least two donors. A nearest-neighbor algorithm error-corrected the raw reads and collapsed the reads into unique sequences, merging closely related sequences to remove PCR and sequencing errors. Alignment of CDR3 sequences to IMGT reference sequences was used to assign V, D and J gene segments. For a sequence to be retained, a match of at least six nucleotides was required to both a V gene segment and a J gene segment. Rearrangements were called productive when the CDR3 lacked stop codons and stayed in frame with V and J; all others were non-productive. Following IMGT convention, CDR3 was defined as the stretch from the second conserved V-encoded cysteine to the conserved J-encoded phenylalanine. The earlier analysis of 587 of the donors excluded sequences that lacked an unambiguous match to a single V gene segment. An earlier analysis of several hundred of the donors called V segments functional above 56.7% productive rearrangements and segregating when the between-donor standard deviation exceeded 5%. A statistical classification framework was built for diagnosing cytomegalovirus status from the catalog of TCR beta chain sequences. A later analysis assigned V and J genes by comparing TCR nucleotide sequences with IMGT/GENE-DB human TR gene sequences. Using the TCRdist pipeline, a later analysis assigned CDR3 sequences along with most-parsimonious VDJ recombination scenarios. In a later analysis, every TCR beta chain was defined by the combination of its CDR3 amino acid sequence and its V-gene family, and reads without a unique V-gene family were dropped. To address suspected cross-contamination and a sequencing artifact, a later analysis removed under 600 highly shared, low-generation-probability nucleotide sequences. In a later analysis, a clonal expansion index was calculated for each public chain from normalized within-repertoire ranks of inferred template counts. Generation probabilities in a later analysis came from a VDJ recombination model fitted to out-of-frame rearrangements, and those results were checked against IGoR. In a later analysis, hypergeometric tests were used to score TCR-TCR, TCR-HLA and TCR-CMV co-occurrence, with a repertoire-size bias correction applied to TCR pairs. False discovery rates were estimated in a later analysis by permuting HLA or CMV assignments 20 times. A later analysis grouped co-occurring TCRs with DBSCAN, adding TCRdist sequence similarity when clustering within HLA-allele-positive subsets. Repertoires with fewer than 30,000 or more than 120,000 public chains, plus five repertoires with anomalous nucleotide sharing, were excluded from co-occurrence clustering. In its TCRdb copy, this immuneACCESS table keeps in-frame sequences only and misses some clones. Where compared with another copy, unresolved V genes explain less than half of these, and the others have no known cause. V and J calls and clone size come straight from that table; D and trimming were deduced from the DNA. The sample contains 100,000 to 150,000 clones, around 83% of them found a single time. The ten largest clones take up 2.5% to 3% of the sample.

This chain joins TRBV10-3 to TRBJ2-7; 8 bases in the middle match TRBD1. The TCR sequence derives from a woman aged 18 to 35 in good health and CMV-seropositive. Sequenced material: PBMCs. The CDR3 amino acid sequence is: CAISEELGTGAYEQYF. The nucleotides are TGTGCCATCAGTGAGGAGCTCGGGACAGGAGCATACGAGCAGTACTTC.